The sample holds many counts of the clone carrying this T cell receptor (beta chain). Its target is not known. Amplification of TCR beta CDR3 regions was performed using RNA transcripts as template. With the HTBI primer set, the TCR CDR3 went through a first round of RT-PCR. TCRdb passed the multiplex PCR reads through MiXCR, listing each CDR3 protein once. The data show around 480,000 distinct CDR3 sequences, 14% seen once. This sample is part of a study of T cells in Graves' hyperthyroidism and ophthalmopathy. General study findings and limits: A model using 13 V-J features told ophthalmopathy apart from stable hyperthyroidism. Most clonotypes that expanded in the thyroid above 0.001 also showed up in blood.

Fresh peripheral blood, about 9.6 ml, yielded the PBMCs. Sequenced sample: blood. The receptor's source is a woman aged 18-35 years with Graves' hyperthyroidism.

CDR3 bases: TGTGCCAGCAGCTTCCCTCTAGGGGTAGATACGCAGTATTTT. Translation gives CASSFPLGVDTQYF. This chain links TRBV7-2 with TRBJ2-3; a weak D match, TRBD1 (5 bases). The CDR3 has 14 amino acids. The V end lost 3 bases, the J end lost 5 bases, and 12 bases lay between the germline ends. Germline CDR1 reads SGHTA; CDR2 reads FQGNSA.